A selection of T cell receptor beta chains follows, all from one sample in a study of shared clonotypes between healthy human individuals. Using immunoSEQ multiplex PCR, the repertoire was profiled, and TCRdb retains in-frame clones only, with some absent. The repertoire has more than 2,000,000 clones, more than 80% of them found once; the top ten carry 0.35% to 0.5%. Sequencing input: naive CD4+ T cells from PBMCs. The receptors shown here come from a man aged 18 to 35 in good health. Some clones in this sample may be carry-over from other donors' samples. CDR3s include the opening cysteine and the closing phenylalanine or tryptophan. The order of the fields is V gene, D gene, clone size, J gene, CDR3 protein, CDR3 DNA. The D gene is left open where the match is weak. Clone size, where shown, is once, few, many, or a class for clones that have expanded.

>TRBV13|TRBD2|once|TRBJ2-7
CASRRLAPLSGEQYF
TGTGCCAGCAGAAGACTAGCGCCCTTGTCTGGGGAGCAGTACTTC
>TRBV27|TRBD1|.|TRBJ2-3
CASSWGTVGDTQYF
TGTGCCAGCAGTTGGGGGACAGTGGGAGATACGCAGTATTTT
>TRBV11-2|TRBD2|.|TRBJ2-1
CASSPRLAGVGYNEQFF
TGTGCCAGCAGCCCCCGACTAGCGGGAGTGGGTTACAATGAGCAGTTCTTC
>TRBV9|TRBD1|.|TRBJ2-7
CASSPGQGPSYEQYF
TGTGCCAGCAGCCCGGGACAGGGGCCCTCCTACGAGCAGTACTTC
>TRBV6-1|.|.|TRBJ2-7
CASSGWVTYEQYF
TGTGCCAGCAGTGGTTGGGTAACCTACGAGCAGTACTTC
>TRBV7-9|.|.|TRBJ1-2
CASTFSGTALGGLYGYTF
TGTGCCAGCACCTTTTCCGGGACGGCTTTAGGCGGATTATATGGCTACACCTTC
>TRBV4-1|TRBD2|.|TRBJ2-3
CASSQDPASGKSDTQYF
TGCGCCAGCAGCCAAGATCCGGCTAGCGGGAAATCAGATACGCAGTATTTT
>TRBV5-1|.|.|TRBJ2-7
CASSLERRPYEQYF
TGCGCCAGCAGCTTGGAACGGCGTCCCTACGAGCAGTACTTC
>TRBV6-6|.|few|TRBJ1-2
CASTNLRDYGYTF
TGTGCCAGCACTAACCTACGGGACTATGGCTACACCTTC
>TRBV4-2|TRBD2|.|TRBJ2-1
CASSPRLAGGLGSYNEQFF
TGTGCCAGCAGCCCGCGACTAGCGGGAGGCCTCGGCAGTTACAATGAGCAGTTCTTC
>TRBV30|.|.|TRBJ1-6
CAWGQPSPLHF
TGTGCCTGGGGGCAACCTTCACCCCTCCACTTT
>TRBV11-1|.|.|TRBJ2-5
CASSPIREAGTQYF
TGTGCCAGCAGCCCAATTCGAGAGGCAGGGACCCAGTACTTC
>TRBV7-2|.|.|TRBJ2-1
CASSQPELGESRRFF
TGTGCCAGCAGCCAACCCGAGCTAGGGGAATCCCGGCGGTTCTTC
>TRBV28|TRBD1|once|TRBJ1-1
CATSYWGQGTTEAFF
TGTGCCACCTCATATTGGGGACAGGGAACAACTGAAGCTTTCTTT
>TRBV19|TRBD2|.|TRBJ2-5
CASRSRLAGNKETQYF
TGTGCCAGCAGATCGCGACTAGCGGGGAATAAAGAGACCCAGTACTTC
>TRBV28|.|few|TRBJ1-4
CASSLKEKLFF
TGTGCCAGCAGTTTGAAAGAAAAACTGTTTTTT
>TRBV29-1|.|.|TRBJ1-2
CSVLVSVAAPNYGYTF
TGCAGCGTTTTGGTGAGTGTGGCAGCTCCTAACTATGGCTACACCTTC
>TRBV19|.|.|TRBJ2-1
CASSISRGTYNEQFF
TGTGCCAGTAGTATCTCGCGCGGGACCTACAATGAGCAGTTCTTC
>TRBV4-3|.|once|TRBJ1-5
CASSQDWQWNQPQHF
TGCGCCAGCAGCCAAGATTGGCAGTGGAATCAGCCCCAGCATTTT
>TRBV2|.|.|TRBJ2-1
CASSVIGEQFF
TGTGCCAGCAGTGTAATCGGTGAGCAGTTCTTC
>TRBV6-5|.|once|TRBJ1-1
CASSYRESGGAFF
TGTGCCAGCAGTTACAGGGAAAGCGGGGGTGCTTTCTTT
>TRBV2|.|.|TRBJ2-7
CATTPFGAGEQYF
TGTGCCACCACCCCCTTCGGGGCGGGGGAGCAGTACTTC
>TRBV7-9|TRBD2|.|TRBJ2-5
CASSLGLAGEGETQYF
TGTGCCAGCAGCTTAGGACTAGCGGGAGAGGGGGAGACCCAGTACTTC
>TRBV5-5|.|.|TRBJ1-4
CASSSDSPTNEKLFF
TGTGCCAGCAGCTCGGACAGTCCAACTAATGAAAAACTGTTTTTT
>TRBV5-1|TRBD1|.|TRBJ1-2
CASRWDRGDGYTF
TGCGCCAGCAGATGGGACAGGGGGGACGGCTACACCTTC
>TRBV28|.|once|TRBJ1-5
CASTNTRGQPQHF
TGTGCCAGCACCAATACACGTGGTCAGCCCCAGCATTTT
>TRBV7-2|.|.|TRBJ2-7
CASSLIGGVYEQYF
TGTGCCAGCAGCCTCATAGGAGGTGTCTACGAGCAGTACTTC
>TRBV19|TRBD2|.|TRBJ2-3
CASSDPGLATHRGTQYF
TGTGCCAGTAGTGACCCGGGACTAGCGACGCACAGGGGTACGCAGTATTTT
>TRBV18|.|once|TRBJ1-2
CASLPGQGNNYGYTF
TGTGCCAGCCTACCCGGGCAGGGGAACAACTATGGCTACACCTTC
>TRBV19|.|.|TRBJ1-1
CASSISRDTEAFF
TGTGCCAGTAGTATTAGTCGTGACACTGAAGCTTTCTTT
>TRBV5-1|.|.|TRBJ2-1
CASSHGTGNEQFF
TGCGCCAGCAGCCACGGGACCGGCAATGAGCAGTTCTTC
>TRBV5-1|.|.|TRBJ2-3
CASSLGAGITDTQYF
TGCGCCAGCAGCTTGGGGGCAGGGATAACAGATACGCAGTATTTT
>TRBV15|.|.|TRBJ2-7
CAPRQDSYEQYF
TGTGCCCCCAGACAGGACTCCTACGAGCAGTACTTC
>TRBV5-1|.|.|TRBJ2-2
CASSLRGAGTGELFF
TGCGCCAGCAGCTTACGGGGGGCCGGCACCGGGGAGCTGTTTTTT
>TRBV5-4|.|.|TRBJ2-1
CASSLALRNSYNEQFF
TGTGCCAGCAGCTTGGCCCTGCGGAATTCCTACAATGAGCAGTTCTTC
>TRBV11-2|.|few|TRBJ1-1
CASSPRGRNTEAFF
TGTGCCAGCAGCCCTCGAGGGCGGAACACTGAAGCTTTCTTT
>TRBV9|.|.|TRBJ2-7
CASSAEGVKYF
TGTGCCAGCAGCGCCGAGGGGGTAAAGTACTTC
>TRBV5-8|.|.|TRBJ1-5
CASSPRQPYSNQPQHF
TGTGCCAGCAGCCCTAGACAGCCCTATAGCAATCAGCCCCAGCATTTT
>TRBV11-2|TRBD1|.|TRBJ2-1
CASSLMVSGGYNEQFF
TGTGCCAGCAGCTTAATGGTTTCAGGGGGTTACAATGAGCAGTTCTTC
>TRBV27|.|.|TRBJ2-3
CASSLGQFSTDTQYF
TGTGCCAGCAGTTTAGGACAGTTTTCAACAGATACGCAGTATTTT
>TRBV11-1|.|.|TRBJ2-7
CASSLGRASYEQYF
TGTGCCAGCAGCTTAGGTCGCGCGTCCTACGAGCAGTACTTC
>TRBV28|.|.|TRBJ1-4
CASSSSGATNEKLFF
TGTGCCAGCAGCTCCTCGGGGGCAACTAATGAAAAACTGTTTTTT
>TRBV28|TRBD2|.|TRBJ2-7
CASSLYPGLAGGRPYEQYF
TGTGCCAGCAGTTTATACCCGGGACTAGCGGGAGGGAGACCCTACGAGCAGTACTTC
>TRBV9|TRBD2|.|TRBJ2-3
CASSRLASTDTQYF
TGTGCCAGCAGCCGACTAGCCAGCACAGATACGCAGTATTTT
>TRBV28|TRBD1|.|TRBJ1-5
CASSSGTGSNQPQHF
TGTGCCAGCAGTTCCGGGACAGGTAGCAATCAGCCCCAGCATTTT
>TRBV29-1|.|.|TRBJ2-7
CSALRGRGGYEQYF
TGCAGCGCTCTCCGGGGTAGGGGGGGCTACGAGCAGTACTTC
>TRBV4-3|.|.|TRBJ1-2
CASSQDEGGNYGYTF
TGCGCCAGCAGCCAAGATGAGGGAGGGAACTATGGCTACACCTTC
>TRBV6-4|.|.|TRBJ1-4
CASSVKAGRNEKLFF
TGTGCCAGCAGTGTTAAGGCGGGACGGAATGAAAAACTGTTTTTT
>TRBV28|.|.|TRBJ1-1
CASPLNTEAFF
TGTGCCAGCCCCCTAAACACTGAAGCTTTCTTT
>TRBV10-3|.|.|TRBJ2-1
CAISPPEPNEQFF
TGTGCCATCAGCCCGCCCGAGCCCAATGAGCAGTTCTTC
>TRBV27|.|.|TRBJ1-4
CASSSPSAGGGEKLFF
TGTGCCAGCAGTTCGCCCTCCGCCGGGGGCGGTGAAAAACTGTTTTTT
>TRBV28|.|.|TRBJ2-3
CASRGVGPLAQYF
TGTGCCAGCAGGGGGGTGGGGCCCTTAGCGCAGTATTTT
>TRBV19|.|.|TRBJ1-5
CASRTGSGWNQPQHF
TGTGCCAGTAGAACAGGGTCGGGGTGGAATCAGCCCCAGCATTTT
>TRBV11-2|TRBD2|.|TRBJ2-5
CASSLSPGTSGAETQYF
TGTGCCAGCAGCTTAAGCCCCGGGACTAGCGGGGCTGAGACCCAGTACTTC
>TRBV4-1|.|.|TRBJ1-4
CASSQAGTRANEKLFF
TGCGCCAGCAGCCAAGCCGGGACAAGGGCAAATGAAAAACTGTTTTTT